These T cell receptor beta chains were read from a single sample in a study of read filtering for tumor transcriptome and immune sequencing. TCRdb reprocessed the reads via MiXCR and lists one record per CDR3 protein. The sample includes about 63,000 distinct CDR3 sequences, roughly 13% of them seen just once. Material for sequencing was a population of CD138-negative cells sorted from bone marrow. The receptors shown here come from a donor at least 40 years old with multiple myeloma. CDR3s include the opening cysteine and the closing phenylalanine or tryptophan. D genes are given only for firm matches. A row's size may be missing; if present it is once, few, many or a size class.

TRBV19	many	-	TRBJ2-2	CATFNPELADTGELFF	TGTGCCACCTTCAATCCGGAACTAGCCGACACCGGGGAGCTGTTTTTT
TRBV7-9	many	-	TRBJ2-1	CASSRDGLQFF	TGTGCCAGCAGCCGGGACGGCCTGCAGTTCTTC
TRBV9	-	-	TRBJ2-1	CASSFAQGAPYNEQFF	TGTGCCAGCAGCTTCGCGCAGGGAGCCCCCTACAATGAGCAGTTCTTC
TRBV6-5	few	TRBD1	TRBJ2-1	CASSEQGARGVEQFF	TGTGCCAGCAGTGAACAGGGGGCGCGAGGTGTTGAGCAGTTCTTC
TRBV29-1	many	-	TRBJ1-1	CSVEGGDTEAFF	TGCAGCGTTGAGGGGGGCGACACTGAAGCTTTCTTT
TRBV6-2/TRBV6-3	many	-	TRBJ1-1	CASSEGNRARTMNTEAFF	TGTGCCAGCAGTGAAGGCAACAGGGCCCGCACGATGAACACTGAAGCTTTCTTT
TRBV4-2	many	TRBD1	TRBJ2-3	CASTGGQGGSTDTQYF	TGTGCCAGCACCGGGGGACAGGGAGGTTCCACAGATACGCAGTATTTT
TRBV12-3/TRBV12-4	many	TRBD2	TRBJ2-1	CASSLMVAGGDEQFF	TGTGCCAGCAGTTTAATGGTAGCGGGAGGGGATGAGCAGTTCTTC
TRBV6-1	many	TRBD1	TRBJ1-5	CASSPRTGNNQPQHF	TGTGCCAGCAGTCCCCGGACAGGGAACAATCAGCCCCAGCATTTT
TRBV20-1	many	TRBD2	TRBJ2-1	CSARDSGSPRFGNEQFF	TGCAGTGCTAGAGATAGCGGGAGCCCCCGTTTTGGCAATGAGCAGTTCTTC
TRBV20-1	many	-	TRBJ2-7	CSVSGPRSEQYF	TGCAGTGTCAGCGGGCCTAGGAGCGAGCAGTACTTC
TRBV12-3/TRBV12-4	many	-	TRBJ2-2	CASSDDRTAGELFF	TGTGCCAGCAGTGACGACAGAACCGCGGGGGAGCTGTTTTTT
TRBV11-3	once	-	TRBJ1-1	CASSFRGMNAEAFF	TGTGCCAGCAGCTTCCGAGGGATGAACGCCGAAGCTTTCTTT
TRBV28	many	-	TRBJ1-1	CASSVWGRNTEAFF	TGTGCCAGCAGCGTATGGGGGCGCAACACTGAAGCTTTCTTT
TRBV6-5	many	TRBD1	TRBJ1-1	CASSYSGTGTMNTEAFF	TGTGCCAGCAGTTACTCAGGGACAGGAACCATGAACACTGAAGCTTTCTTT
TRBV4-3	many	-	TRBJ2-1	CASSQGRDSRYNEQFF	TGCGCCAGCAGCCAAGGCCGGGACTCCCGCTACAATGAGCAGTTCTTC
TRBV7-3	many	-	TRBJ1-1	CASSPYRDTEAFF	TGTGCCAGCAGCCCCTACAGGGATACTGAAGCTTTCTTT
TRBV6-2/TRBV6-3	medium-sized	-	TRBJ2-1	CASSRDSYNEQFF	TGTGCCAGCAGTAGGGACTCTTACAATGAGCAGTTCTTC
TRBV12-3/TRBV12-4	many	-	TRBJ2-1	CASSSSLLGVVWNEQFF	TGTGCCAGCAGTTCCTCCTTGCTGGGGGTGGTCTGGAATGAGCAGTTCTTC
TRBV7-9	few	-	TRBJ1-3	CASSDRSSGNTIYF	TGTGCCAGCAGCGACCGGAGCTCTGGAAACACCATATATTTT
TRBV11-1	many	TRBD2	TRBJ2-7	CASSLAGVREQYF	TGTGCCAGCAGTCTAGCGGGAGTTCGGGAGCAGTACTTC
TRBV20-1	many	-	TRBJ2-5	CSASPGQETQYF	TGCAGTGCTAGTCCCGGCCAAGAGACCCAGTACTTC
TRBV20-1	many	-	TRBJ2-7	CSAAGGQIQSPFFYEQYF	TGCAGTGCCGCAGGTGGACAAATCCAATCCCCCTTTTTTTACGAGCAGTACTTC
TRBV4-2	few	TRBD2	TRBJ2-3	CASSHGGRTDRQYF	TGTGCCAGCAGCCACGGCGGGAGGACAGATAGGCAGTATTTT
TRBV20-1	many	-	TRBJ1-5	CSASRAGLSGNQPQHF	TGCAGTGCTAGTAGGGCAGGGTTGTCTGGCAATCAGCCCCAGCATTTT
TRBV28	-	TRBD2	TRBJ2-1	CASRRGTSGDDEQFF	TGTGCCAGCAGACGCGGGACTAGCGGAGACGATGAGCAGTTCTTC
TRBV10-3	-	-	TRBJ2-1	CAITSGRDNEQFF	TGTGCCATCACGTCGGGACGCGACAATGAGCAGTTCTTC
TRBV28	-	-	TRBJ2-7	CASSPGSLTHEQYF	TGTGCCAGCAGCCCCGGGTCCTTAACACACGAGCAGTACTTC
TRBV28	many	-	TRBJ1-5	CASSLGGYNQPQHF	TGTGCCAGCAGTTTGGGCGGATACAATCAGCCCCAGCATTTT
TRBV7-3	many	TRBD1	TRBJ2-7	CASSLTGQGKLYF	TGTGCCAGCAGCTTAACGGGACAGGGGAAACTGTACTTC
TRBV12-3/TRBV12-4	many	-	TRBJ1-1	CASSLGPRDNTEAFF	TGTGCCAGCAGTTTAGGCCCCCGGGACAACACTGAAGCTTTCTTT
TRBV28	few	-	TRBJ2-1	CASSSPWRAEDNEQFF	TGTGCCAGCAGTTCCCCTTGGAGGGCCGAAGACAATGAGCAGTTCTTC